This T cell receptor (beta chain) originates from a study of blood T cell repertoires in COVID-19. Study details: Spain, Italy and the United States supplied samples that represented acute and convalescent COVID-19. The analysed material was cDNA or gDNA that came from T cells, B-cell-depleted T cells, or PBMCs.

CDR3 length equals 15 residues. V was pared by 0 bases and J by 4 bases, with 10 bases between. Germline V gives CDR1 SGHRS, CDR2 YFSETQ. Authors' analysis steps: Amplification of reference gene primers provided the estimated nucleated cell counts. Sequencing was performed with immunoSEQ multiplex PCR; in TCRdb, only in-frame clones are kept and a portion is missing. V and J calls and clone size are given by that table; D and trimming were obtained from the DNA. The repertoire holds over 100,000 clones, with 85% to 90% as singletons. This rearrangement joins TRBV5-1 to TRBJ2-2; tentatively, D is TRBD1 (6 bases). The sequence was obtained from a human donor in a cohort sampled during active COVID-19. Sample: peripheral blood. For the CDR3, the DNA is TGCGCCAGCAGCTTGGCGCAGGGGCGCACCGGGGAGCTGTTTTTT. This sequence encodes CASSLAQGRTGELFF.